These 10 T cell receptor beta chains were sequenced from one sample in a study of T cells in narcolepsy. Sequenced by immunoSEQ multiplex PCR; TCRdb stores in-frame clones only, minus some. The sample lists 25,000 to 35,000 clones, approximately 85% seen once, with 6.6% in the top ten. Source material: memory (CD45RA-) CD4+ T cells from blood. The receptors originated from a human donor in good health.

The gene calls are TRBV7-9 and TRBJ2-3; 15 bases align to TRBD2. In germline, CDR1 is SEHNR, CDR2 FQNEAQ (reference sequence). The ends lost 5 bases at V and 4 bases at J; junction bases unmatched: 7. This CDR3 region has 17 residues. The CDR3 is CASSLGTSGRRADTQYF. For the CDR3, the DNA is TGTGCCAGCAGCCTTGGGACTAGCGGGAGGCGGGCAGATACGCAGTATTTT.

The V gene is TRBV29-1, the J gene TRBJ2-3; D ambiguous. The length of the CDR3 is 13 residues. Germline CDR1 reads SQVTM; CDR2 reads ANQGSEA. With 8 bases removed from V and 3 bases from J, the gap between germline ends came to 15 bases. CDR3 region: CSLPGMGTDTQYF. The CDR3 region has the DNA TGCAGCCTGCCGGGCATGGGGACAGATACGCAGTATTTT.

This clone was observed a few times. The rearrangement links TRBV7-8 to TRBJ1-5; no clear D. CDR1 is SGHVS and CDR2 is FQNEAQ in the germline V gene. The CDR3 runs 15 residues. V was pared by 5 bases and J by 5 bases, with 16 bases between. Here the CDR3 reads CASSAFSSPHQPQHF. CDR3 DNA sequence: TGTGCCAGCAGCGCTTTTAGCAGTCCTCATCAGCCCCAGCATTTT.

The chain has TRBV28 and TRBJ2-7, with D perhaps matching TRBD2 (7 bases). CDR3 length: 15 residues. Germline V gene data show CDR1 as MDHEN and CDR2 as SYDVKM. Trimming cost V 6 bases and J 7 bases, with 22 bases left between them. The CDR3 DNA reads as TGTGCCAGCAGCGAATGGGGGGCCACCGGGAGGGAGCAGTACTTC. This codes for CASSEWGATGREQYF.

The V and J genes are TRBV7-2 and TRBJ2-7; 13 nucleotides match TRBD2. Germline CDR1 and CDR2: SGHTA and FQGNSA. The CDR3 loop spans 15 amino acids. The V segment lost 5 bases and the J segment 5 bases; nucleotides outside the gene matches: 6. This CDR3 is CASSPTSGRAHEQYF. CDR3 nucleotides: TGTGCCAGCAGCCCAACTAGCGGGAGGGCCCACGAGCAGTACTTC.

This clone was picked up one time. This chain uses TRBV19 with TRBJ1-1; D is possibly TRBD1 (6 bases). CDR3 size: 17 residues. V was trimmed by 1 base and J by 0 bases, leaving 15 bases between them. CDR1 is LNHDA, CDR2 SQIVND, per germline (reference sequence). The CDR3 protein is CASSIAFGQLMNTEAFF. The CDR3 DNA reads TGTGCCAGTAGTATAGCTTTCGGACAGCTCATGAACACTGAAGCTTTCTTT.

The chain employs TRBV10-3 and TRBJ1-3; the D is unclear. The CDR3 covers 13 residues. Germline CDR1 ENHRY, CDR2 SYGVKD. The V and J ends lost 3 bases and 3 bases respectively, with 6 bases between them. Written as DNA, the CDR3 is TGTGCCATCAGTGAAAGGGTTGGAAACACCATATATTTT. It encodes CAISERVGNTIYF.

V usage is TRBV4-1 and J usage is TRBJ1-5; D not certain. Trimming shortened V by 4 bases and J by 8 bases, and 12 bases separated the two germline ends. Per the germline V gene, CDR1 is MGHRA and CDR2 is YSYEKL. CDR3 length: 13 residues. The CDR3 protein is CASSPTLAEPQHF. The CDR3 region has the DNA TGCGCCAGCAGCCCGACCTTAGCGGAGCCCCAGCATTTT.

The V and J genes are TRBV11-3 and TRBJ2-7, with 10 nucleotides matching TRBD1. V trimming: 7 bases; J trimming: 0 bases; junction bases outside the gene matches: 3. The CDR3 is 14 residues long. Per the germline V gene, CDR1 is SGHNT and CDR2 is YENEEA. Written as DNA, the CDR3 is TGTGCCAGCACGGGACAGGGGTGCTCCTACGAGCAGTACTTC. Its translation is CASTGQGCSYEQYF.

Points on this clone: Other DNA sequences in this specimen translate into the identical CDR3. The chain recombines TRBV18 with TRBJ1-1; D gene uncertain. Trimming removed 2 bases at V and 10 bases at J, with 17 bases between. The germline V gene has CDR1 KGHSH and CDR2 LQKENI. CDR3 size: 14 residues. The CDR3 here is CASSPSYQRVGAFF. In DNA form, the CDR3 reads TGTGCCAGCTCACCAAGTTATCAACGAGTAGGAGCTTTCTTT.